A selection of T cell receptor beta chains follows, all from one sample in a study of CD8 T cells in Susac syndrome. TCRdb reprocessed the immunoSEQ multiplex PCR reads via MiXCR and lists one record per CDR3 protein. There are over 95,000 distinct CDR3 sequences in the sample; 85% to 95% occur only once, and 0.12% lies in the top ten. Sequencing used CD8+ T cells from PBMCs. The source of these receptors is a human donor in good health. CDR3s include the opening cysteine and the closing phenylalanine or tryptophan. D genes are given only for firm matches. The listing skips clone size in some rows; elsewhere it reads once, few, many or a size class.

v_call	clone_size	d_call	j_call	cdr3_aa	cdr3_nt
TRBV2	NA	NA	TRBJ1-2	CASIPRLLNYGYTF	TGTGCCAGCATACCACGCCTTCTGAACTATGGCTACACCTTC
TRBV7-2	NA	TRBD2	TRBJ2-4	CASSLSGADIQYF	TGTGCCAGCAGCTTAAGCGGGGCCGACATTCAGTACTTC
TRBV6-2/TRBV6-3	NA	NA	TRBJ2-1	CASTQGYNEQFF	TGTGCCAGCACCCAGGGGTACAATGAGCAGTTCTTC
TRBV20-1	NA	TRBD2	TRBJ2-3	CSARSAGTSGRSRADTQYF	TGCAGTGCTAGAAGCGCCGGGACTAGCGGGAGATCAAGGGCAGATACGCAGTATTTT
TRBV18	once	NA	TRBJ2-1	CASSPPLNEQFF	TGTGCCAGCTCACCCCCCTTGAATGAGCAGTTCTTC
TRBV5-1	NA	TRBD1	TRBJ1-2	CASSEGTGISGGYTF	TGCGCCAGCAGCGAAGGGACAGGGATCTCAGGCGGCTACACCTTC
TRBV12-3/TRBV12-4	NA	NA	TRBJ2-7	CATRWGPGEQYF	TGTGCCACGCGGTGGGGGCCGGGGGAGCAGTACTTC
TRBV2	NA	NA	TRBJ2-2	CASSPAARADGELFF	TGTGCCAGCAGCCCCGCCGCCAGGGCGGACGGGGAGCTGTTTTTT
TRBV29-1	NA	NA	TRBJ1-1	CSVEVRGVDTEAFF	TGCAGCGTTGAAGTCAGGGGCGTGGACACTGAAGCTTTCTTT
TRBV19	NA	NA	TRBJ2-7	CASSRHSTYEQHF	TGTGCCAGTAGTCGGCACAGCACCTACGAGCAGCACTTC
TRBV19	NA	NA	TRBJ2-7	CASSIGRDGSHEQYF	TGTGCCAGTAGTATTGGCCGGGACGGGAGCCACGAGCAGTACTTC
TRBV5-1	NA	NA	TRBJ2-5	CASSSTLTHGGTQYF	TGCGCCAGCAGCTCGACCCTAACCCACGGAGGGACCCAGTACTTC
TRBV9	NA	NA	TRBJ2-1	CASRQRDRNYDEQFF	TGTGCCAGCAGACAGCGGGACAGGAATTACGATGAGCAGTTCTTC
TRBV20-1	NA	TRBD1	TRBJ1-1	CSARPDRGPTEAFF	TGCAGTGCTAGACCGGACAGGGGGCCGACTGAAGCTTTCTTT
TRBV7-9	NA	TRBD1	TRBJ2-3	CASSPRTGNTDTQYF	TGTGCCAGCAGCCCACGGACAGGGAACACAGATACGCAGTATTTT
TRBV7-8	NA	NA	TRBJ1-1	CASSLLNMNTEAFF	TGTGCCAGCAGCTTACTGAACATGAACACTGAAGCTTTCTTT
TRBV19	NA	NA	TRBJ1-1	CASSLTEPINTEAFF	TGTGCCAGTAGCCTAACAGAGCCGATAAACACTGAAGCTTTCTTT
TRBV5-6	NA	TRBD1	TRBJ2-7	CASSLARTGAFYEQYF	TGTGCCAGCAGCTTGGCCCGGACAGGGGCGTTCTACGAGCAGTACTTC
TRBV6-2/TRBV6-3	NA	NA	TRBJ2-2	CASSYPYPRGAGDRTGELFF	TGTGCCAGCAGTTATCCGTATCCCCGGGGGGCGGGAGACCGGACCGGGGAGCTGTTTTTT
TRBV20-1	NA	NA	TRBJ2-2	CSAGKEIEPGGELFF	TGCAGTGCCGGCAAAGAAATCGAACCCGGCGGGGAGCTGTTTTTT
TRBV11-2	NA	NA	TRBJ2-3	CASSLRQGPPDTQYF	TGTGCCAGCAGCTTACGGCAGGGCCCCCCGGATACGCAGTATTTT
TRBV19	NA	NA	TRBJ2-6	CASSIFGSGANVLTF	TGTGCCAGTAGTATATTCGGGTCTGGGGCCAACGTCCTGACTTTC
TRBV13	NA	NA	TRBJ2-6	CASSEQGSSGANVLTF	TGTGCCAGCAGCGAACAGGGTAGCTCTGGGGCCAACGTCCTGACTTTC